This T cell receptor (beta chain) appears in the sequencing data of a study of T cell clonotyping in hematopoietic cell transplantation listed by TCRdb under 2021. Describing the broader study: The study collected 135 blood samples from 35 consecutive transplant recipients and their related donors. Patients were recruited between 2015 and January 2017 and followed until September 2020 or death.

CDR1 and CDR2, per the germline V gene, are SNHLY and FYNNEI. V has 6 bases trimmed and J has 0 bases trimmed; junction bases matching no gene number 12. The CDR3 spans 17 residues, from the cysteine through the phenylalanine. The kept DNA is CDR3 alone, 51 bases in frame from the first base. The immunoSEQ assay, a bias-controlled multiplex PCR using V- and J-specific primers, was used to amplify TCR beta CDR3 regions from genomic DNA. In a second PCR step, a proprietary barcode and Illumina adapter sequences were attached to the CDR3 amplicons. An Illumina MiSeq instrument was used for sequencing of the CDR3 libraries. The published analysis was carried out like this. Export and quality control were done with immunoSEQ Analyzer 3.0, while downstream analyses used R Bioconductor and Immunarch. Only productive rearrangements within the normalized downsampled data set were used in the calculation of repertoire metrics. In the normalized cohort, clonotypes with more than 5 templates were defined as pathologically expanded. The Inverse Simpson Index served as the measure of repertoire diversity. The non-normalized data set was used for CMV-specificity analyses so that all clonotypes could be captured. TCRdb holds this immuneACCESS table with in-frame rearrangements only. Some clones are missing; in checked studies, unresolved V genes explain under half, and the rest has no known cause. V and J calls and clone size are those listed in that table; D and trimming were worked out from the DNA. The sample table shows roughly 11,000 clones, and approximately 92% are seen once. Approximately 3.9% of the sample is held by the ten biggest clonotypes.

Comments on this clone: This clone's antigen is unknown. No base qualities exist here, and no much larger clone lies one base off it.

Blood samples for TCR beta sequencing were provided by related transplant donors. Using Nuclei Lysis Solution, genomic DNA was extracted from unfractionated peripheral blood mononuclear cells that were either fresh or cryopreserved. Study-wide conclusions, independent of this receptor: Only a small fraction of recipient repertoires overlapped donor repertoires, with over 95% appearing de novo at the given depth. Broader posttransplant TCR repertoire diversity was predicted by donor and pretransplant recipient Inverse Simpson Index values. After transplant, TCR diversity in recipients dropped, and pathologically expanded clonotypes increased progressively from day 30 to day 180. The sample size was limited, and because cells were not sorted, the contributions of CD4 and CD8 repertoires could not be separated.

The rearranged chain carries TRBV2 and TRBJ2-7; 9 nucleotides in the junction match TRBD2. The sequenced sample consisted of peripheral blood mononuclear cells. This TCR came from a human donor who either received an allogeneic hematopoietic cell transplant for a myeloid malignancy or was a related donor (not recorded which). Some clones in this sample may be carry-over from other donors' samples. The sequence in DNA is TGTGCCAGCAGAGGGACAGCGGGGGGCTACAGCTCCTACGAGCAGTACTTC. Its product reads: CASRGTAGGYSSYEQYF.